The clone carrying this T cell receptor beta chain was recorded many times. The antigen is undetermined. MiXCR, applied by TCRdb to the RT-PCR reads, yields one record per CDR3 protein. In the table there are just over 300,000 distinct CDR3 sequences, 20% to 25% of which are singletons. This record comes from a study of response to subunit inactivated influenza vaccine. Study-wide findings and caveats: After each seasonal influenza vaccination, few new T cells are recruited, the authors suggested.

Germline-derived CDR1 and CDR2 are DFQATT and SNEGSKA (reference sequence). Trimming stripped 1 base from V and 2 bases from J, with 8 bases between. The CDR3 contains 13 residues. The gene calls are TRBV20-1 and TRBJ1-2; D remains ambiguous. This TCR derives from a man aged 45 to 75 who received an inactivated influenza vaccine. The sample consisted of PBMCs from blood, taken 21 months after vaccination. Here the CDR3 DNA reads TGCAGTGCTAGAGTTCAGACCAACTATGGCTACACCTTC. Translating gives CSARVQTNYGYTF.